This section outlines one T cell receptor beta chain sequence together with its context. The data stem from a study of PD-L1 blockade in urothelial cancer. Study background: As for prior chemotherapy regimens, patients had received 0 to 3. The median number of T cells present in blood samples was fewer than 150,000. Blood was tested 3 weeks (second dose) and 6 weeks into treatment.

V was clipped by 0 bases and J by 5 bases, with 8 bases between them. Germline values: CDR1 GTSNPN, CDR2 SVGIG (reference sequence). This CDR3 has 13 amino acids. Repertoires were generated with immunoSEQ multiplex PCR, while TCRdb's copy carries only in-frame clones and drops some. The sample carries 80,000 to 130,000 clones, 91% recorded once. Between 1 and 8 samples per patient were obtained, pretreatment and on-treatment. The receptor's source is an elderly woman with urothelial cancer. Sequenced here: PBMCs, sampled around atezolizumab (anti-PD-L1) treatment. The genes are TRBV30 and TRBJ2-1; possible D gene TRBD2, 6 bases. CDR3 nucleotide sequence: TGTGCCTGGAGTGTGGGCGGGAACAATGAGCAGTTCTTC. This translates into CAWSVGGNNEQFF.